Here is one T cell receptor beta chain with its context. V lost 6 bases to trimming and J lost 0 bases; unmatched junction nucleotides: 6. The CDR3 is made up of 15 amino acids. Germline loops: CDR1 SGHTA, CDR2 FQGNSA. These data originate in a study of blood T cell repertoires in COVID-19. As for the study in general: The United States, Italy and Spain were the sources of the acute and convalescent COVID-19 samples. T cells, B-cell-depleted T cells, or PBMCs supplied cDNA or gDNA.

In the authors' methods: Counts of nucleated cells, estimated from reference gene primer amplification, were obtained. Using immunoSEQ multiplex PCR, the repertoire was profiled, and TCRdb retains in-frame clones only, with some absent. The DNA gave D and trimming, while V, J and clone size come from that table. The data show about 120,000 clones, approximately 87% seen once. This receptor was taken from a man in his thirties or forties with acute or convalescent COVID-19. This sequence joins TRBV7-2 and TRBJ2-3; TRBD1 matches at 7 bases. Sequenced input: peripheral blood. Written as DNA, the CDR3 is TGTGCCAGCAGTCGGGACAGTCGTAGCACAGATACGCAGTATTTT. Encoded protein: CASSRDSRSTDTQYF. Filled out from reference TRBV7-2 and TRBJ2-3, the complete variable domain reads GAGVSQSPSNKVTEKGKDVELRCDPISGHTALYWYRQSLGQGLEFLIYFQGNSAPDKSGLPSDRFSAERTGGSVSTLTIQRTQQEDSAVYLCASSRDSRSTDTQYFGPGTRLTVL.